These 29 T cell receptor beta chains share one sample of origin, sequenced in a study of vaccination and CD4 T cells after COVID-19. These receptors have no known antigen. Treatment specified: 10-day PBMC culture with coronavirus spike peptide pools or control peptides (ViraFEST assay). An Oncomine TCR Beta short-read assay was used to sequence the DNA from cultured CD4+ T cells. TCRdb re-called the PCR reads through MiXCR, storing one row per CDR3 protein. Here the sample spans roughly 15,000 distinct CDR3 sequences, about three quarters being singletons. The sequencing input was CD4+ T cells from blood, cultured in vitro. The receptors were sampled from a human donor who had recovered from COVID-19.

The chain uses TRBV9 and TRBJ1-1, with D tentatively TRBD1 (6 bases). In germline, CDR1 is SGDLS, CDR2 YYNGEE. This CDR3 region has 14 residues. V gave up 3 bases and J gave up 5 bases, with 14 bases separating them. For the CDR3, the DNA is TGTGCCAGCAGCGCCCAGACAGGAGATACTGAAGCTTTCTTT. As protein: CASSAQTGDTEAFF.

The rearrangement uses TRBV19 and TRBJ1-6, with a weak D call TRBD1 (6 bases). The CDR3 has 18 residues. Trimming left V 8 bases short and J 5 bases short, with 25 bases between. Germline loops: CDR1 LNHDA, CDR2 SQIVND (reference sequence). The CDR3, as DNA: TGTGCCAGTGCCAACCAGGGGCCTCTAGGAGGACATAATTCACCCCTCCACTTT. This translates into CASANQGPLGGHNSPLHF.

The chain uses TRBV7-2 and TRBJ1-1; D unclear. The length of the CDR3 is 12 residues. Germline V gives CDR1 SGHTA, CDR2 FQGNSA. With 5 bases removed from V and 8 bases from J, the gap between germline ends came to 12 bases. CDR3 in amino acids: CASSLYTFEAFF. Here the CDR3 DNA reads TGTGCCAGCAGCCTATACACGTTCGAAGCTTTCTTT. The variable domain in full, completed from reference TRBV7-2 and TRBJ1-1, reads GAGVSQSPSNKVTEKGKDVELRCDPISGHTALYWYRQSLGQGLEFLIYFQGNSAPDKSGLPSDRFSAERTGGSVSTLTIQRTQQEDSAVYLCASSLYTFEAFFGQGTRLTVV.

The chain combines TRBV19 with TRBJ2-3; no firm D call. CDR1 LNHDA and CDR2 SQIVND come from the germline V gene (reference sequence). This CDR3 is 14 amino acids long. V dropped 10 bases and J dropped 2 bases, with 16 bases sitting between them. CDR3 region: CATRPGRATDTQYF. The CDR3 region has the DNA TGTGCCACCCGCCCTGGAAGAGCCACAGATACGCAGTATTTT.

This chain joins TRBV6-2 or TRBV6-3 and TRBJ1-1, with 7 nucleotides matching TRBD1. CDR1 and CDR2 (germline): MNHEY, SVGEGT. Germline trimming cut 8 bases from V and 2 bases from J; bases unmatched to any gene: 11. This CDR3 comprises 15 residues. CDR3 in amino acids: CASSVTGTVNTEAFF. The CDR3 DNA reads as TGTGCCAGCTCGGTAACCGGGACAGTAAACACTGAAGCTTTCTTT.

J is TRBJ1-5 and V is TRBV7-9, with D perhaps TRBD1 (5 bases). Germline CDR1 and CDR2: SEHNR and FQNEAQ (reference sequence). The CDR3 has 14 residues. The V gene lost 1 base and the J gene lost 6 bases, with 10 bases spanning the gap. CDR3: CASSLEGVGQPQHF. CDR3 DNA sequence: TGTGCCAGCAGCTTAGAAGGGGTTGGTCAGCCCCAGCATTTT.

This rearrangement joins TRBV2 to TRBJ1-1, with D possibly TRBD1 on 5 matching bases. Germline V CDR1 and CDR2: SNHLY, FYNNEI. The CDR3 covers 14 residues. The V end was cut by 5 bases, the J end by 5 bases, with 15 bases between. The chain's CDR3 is CASSRAGEGTEAFF. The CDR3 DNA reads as TGTGCCAGCAGTCGCGCTGGGGAGGGGACTGAAGCTTTCTTT.

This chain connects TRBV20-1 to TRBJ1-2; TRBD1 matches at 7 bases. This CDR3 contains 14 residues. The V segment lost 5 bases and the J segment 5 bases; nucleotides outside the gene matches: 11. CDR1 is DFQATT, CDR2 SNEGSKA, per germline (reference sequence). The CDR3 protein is CSALSRGGRYGYTF. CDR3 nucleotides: TGCAGTGCTCTAAGTAGAGGGGGCAGGTATGGCTACACCTTC.

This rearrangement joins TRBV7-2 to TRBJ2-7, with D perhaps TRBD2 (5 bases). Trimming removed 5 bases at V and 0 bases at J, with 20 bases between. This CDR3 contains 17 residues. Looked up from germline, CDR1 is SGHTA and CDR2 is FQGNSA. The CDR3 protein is CASSPNPQRYSSYEQYF. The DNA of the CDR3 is TGTGCCAGCAGCCCGAACCCGCAGCGGTATAGCTCCTACGAGCAGTACTTC.

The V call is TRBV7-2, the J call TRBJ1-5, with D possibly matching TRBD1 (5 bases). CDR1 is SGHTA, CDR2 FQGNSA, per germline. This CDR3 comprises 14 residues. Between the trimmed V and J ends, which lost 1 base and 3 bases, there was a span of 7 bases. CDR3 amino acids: CASSLGDPNQPQHF. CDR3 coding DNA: TGTGCCAGCAGCTTAGGGGACCCCAATCAGCCCCAGCATTTT.

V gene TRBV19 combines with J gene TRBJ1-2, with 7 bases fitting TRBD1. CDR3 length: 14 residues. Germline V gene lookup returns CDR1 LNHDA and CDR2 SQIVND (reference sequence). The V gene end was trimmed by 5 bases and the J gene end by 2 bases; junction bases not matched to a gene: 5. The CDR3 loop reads CASSQQGTNYGYTF. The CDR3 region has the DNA TGTGCCAGTAGTCAACAGGGGACGAACTATGGCTACACCTTC.

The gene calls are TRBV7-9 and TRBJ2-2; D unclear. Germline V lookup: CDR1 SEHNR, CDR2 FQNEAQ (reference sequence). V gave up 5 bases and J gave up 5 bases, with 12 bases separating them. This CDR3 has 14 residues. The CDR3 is CASSAGLGTGELFF. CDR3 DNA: TGTGCCAGCAGCGCAGGTCTTGGGACCGGGGAGCTGTTTTTT.

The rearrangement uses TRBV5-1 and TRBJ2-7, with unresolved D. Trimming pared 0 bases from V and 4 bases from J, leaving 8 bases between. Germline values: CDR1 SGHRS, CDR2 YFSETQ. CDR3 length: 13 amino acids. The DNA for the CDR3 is TGCGCCAGCAGCTTGGTGGCGGATTACGAGCAGTACTTC. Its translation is CASSLVADYEQYF.

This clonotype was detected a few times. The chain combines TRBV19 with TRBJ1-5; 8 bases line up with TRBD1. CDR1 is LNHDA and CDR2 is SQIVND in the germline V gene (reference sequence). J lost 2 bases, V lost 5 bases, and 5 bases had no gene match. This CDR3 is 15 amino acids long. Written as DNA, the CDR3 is TGTGCCAGTAGTTCCGACAGGGGTGGCAATCAGCCCCAGCATTTT. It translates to CASSSDRGGNQPQHF.

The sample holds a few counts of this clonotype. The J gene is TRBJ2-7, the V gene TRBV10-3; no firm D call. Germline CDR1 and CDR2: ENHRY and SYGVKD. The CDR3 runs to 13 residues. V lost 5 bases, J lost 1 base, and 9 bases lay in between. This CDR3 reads CAISFSGSYEQYF. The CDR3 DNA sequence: TGTGCCATCAGTTTCAGTGGTTCCTACGAGCAGTACTTC.

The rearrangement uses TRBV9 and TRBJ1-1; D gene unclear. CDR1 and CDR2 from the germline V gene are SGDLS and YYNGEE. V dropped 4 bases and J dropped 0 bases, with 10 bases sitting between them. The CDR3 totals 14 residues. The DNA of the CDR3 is TGTGCCAGCAGCTTCAGGCCAGTGAACACTGAAGCTTTCTTT. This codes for CASSFRPVNTEAFF.

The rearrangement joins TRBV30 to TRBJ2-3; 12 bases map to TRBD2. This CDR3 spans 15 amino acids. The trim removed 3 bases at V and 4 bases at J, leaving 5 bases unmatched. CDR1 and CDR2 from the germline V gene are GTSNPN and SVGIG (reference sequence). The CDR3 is CAWSELAGGADTQYF. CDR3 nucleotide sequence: TGTGCCTGGAGCGAACTAGCGGGAGGTGCAGATACGCAGTATTTT.

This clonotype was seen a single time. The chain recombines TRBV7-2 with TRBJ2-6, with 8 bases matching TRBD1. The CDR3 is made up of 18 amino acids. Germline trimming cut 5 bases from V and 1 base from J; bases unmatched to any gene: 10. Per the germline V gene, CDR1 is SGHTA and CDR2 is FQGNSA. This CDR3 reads CASSPQGALVSGANVLTF. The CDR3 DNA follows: TGTGCCAGCAGCCCTCAGGGGGCGCTTGTATCTGGGGCCAACGTCCTGACTTTC.

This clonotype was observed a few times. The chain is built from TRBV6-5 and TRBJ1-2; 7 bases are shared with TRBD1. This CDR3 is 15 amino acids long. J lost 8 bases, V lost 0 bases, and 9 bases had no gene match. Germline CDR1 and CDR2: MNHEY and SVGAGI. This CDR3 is CASSYSARQGNGYTF. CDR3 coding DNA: TGTGCCAGCAGTTACTCCGCCCGACAGGGTAACGGCTACACCTTC.

The CDR3 region has the DNA TGTGCCAGCAGCGGGGTAATATGGGAGGGGTTCAATGAGCAGTTCTTC. This codes for CASSGVIWEGFNEQFF. The genes are TRBV7-9 and TRBJ2-1, with 7 bases fitting TRBD2. The V gene end was trimmed by 5 bases and the J gene end by 6 bases; junction bases not matched to a gene: 13. The germline gives CDR1 SEHNR, CDR2 FQNEAQ (reference sequence). The CDR3 contains 16 residues.

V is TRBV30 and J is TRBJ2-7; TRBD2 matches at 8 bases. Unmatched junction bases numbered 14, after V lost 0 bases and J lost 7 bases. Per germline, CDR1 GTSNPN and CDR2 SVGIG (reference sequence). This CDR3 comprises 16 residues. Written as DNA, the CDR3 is TGTGCCTGGAGTGTAACCGGGGGGGACCCCGGCGAAGAGCAGTACTTC. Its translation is CAWSVTGGDPGEEQYF.

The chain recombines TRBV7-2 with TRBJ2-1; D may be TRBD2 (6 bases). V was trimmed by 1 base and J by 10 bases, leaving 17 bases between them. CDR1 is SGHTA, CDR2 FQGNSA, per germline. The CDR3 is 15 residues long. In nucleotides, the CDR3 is TGTGCCAGCAGCTTAGTTGGCGGGATAGCGGACGAGCAGTTCTTC. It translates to CASSLVGGIADEQFF. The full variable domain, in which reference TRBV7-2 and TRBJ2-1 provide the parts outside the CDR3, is GAGVSQSPSNKVTEKGKDVELRCDPISGHTALYWYRQSLGQGLEFLIYFQGNSAPDKSGLPSDRFSAERTGGSVSTLTIQRTQQEDSAVYLCASSLVGGIADEQFFGPGTRLTVL.

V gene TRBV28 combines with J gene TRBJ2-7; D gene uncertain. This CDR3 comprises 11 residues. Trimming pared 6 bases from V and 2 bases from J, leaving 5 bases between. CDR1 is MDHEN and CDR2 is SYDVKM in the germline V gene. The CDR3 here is CASSTPYEQYF. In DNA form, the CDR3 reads TGTGCCAGCAGCACCCCCTACGAGCAGTACTTC.

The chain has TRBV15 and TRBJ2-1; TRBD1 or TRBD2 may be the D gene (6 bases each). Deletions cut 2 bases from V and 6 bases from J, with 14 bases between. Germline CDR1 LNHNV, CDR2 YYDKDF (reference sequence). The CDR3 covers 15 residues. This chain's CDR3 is CATSRNRGLGNEQFF. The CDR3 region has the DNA TGTGCCACCAGCAGAAATCGGGGGCTCGGCAATGAGCAGTTCTTC.

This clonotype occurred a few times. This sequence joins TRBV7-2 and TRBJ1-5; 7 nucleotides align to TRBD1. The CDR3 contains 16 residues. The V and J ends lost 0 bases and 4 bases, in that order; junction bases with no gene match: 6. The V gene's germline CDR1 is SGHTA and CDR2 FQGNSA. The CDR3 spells CASSLAGTVRNQPQHF. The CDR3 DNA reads TGTGCCAGCAGCTTAGCGGGGACAGTTCGTAATCAGCCCCAGCATTTT. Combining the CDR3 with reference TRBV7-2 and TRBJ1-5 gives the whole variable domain GAGVSQSPSNKVTEKGKDVELRCDPISGHTALYWYRQSLGQGLEFLIYFQGNSAPDKSGLPSDRFSAERTGGSVSTLTIQRTQQEDSAVYLCASSLAGTVRNQPQHFGDGTRLSIL.

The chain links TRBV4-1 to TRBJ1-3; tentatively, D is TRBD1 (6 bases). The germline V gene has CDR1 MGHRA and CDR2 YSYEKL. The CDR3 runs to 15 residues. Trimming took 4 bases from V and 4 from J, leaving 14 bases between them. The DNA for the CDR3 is TGCGCCAGCAGCCCCCGGGCGGGGGCAGGAAACACCATATATTTT. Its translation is CASSPRAGAGNTIYF.

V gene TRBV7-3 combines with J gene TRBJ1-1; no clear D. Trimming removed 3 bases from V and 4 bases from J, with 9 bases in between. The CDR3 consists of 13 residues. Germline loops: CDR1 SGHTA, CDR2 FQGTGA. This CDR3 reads CASSFFRGTEAFF. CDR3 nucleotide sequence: TGTGCCAGCAGCTTCTTCCGGGGCACTGAAGCTTTCTTT.

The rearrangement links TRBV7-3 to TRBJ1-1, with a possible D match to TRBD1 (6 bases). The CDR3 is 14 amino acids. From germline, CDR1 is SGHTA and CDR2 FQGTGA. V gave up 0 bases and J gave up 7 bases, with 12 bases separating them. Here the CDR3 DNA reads TGTGCCAGCAGCTTAACTTACCAGGGGAGTGAAGCTTTCTTT. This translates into CASSLTYQGSEAFF.

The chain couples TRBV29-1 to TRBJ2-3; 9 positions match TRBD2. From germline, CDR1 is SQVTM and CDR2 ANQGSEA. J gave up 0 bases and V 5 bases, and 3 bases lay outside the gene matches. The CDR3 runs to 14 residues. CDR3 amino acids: CSVRLAVSTDTQYF. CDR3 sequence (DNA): TGCAGCGTTCGACTAGCGGTTAGCACAGATACGCAGTATTTT.